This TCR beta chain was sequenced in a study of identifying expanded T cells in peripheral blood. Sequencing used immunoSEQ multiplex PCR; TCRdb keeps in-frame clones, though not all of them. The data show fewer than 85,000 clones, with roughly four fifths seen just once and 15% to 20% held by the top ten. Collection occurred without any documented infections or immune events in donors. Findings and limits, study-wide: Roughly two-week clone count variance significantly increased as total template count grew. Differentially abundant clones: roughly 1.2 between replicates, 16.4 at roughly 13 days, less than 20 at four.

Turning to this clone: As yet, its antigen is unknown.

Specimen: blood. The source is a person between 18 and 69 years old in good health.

CDR3 region: CASSVGTSSGGQETQYF. The CDR3 nucleotides are TGTGCCAGCAGCGTCGGGACTTCTAGCGGGGGGCAAGAGACCCAGTACTTC. The chain carries TRBV9 and TRBJ2-5; 11 bases agree with TRBD2. The germline V gene has CDR1 SGDLS and CDR2 YYNGEE. The CDR3 loop spans 17 amino acids. The junction had 8 bases not matched to a gene; V was cut back by 2 bases and J by 2 bases. Combining the CDR3 with reference TRBV9 and TRBJ2-5 gives the whole variable domain DSGVTQTPKHLITATGQRVTLRCSPRSGDLSVYWYQQSLDQGLQFLIQYYNGEERAKGNILERFSAQQFPDLHSELNLSSLELGDSALYFCASSVGTSSGGQETQYFGPGTRLLVL.